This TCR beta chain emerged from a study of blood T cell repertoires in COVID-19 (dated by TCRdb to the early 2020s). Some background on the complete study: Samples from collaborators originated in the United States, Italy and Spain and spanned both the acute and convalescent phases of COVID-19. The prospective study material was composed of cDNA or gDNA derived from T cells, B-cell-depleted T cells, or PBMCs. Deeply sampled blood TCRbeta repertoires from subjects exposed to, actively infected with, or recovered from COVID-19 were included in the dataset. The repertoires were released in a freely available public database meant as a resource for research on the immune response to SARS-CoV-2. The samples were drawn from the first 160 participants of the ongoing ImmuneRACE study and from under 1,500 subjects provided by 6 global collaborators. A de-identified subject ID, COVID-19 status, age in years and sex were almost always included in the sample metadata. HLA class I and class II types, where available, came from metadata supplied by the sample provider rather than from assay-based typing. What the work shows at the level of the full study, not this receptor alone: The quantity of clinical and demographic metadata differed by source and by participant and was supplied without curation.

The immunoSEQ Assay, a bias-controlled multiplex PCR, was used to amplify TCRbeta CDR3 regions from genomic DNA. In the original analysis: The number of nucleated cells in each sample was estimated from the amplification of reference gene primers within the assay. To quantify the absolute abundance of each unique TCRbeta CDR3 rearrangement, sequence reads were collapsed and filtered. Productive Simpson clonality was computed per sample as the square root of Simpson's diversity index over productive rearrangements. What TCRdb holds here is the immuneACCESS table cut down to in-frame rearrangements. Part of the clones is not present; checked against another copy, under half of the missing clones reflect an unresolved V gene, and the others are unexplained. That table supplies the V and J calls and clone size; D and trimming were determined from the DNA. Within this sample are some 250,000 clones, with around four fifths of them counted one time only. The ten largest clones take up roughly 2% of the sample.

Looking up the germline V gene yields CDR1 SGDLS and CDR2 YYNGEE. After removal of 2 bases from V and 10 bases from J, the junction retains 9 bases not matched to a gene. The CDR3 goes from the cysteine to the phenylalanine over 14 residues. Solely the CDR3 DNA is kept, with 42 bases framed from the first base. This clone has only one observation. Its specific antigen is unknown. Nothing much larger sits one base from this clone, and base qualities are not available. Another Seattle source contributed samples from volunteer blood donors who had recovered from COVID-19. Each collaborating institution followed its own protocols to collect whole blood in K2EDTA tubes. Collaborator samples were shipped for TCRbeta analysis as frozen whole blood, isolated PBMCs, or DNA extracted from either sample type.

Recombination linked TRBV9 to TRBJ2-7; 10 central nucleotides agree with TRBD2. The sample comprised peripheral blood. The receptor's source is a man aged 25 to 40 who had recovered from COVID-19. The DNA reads TGTGCCAGCAGCGTCGGGGGTAGCGGGGGGCACCAGTACTTC. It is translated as CASSVGGSGGHQYF.